Described below is a single T cell receptor beta chain sequence and its context. Antigen unknown. These data are taken from a study of OX40 agonist ivuxolimab in advanced cancers. Study context: Eligibility admitted prior anti-PD-1, anti-PD-L1 or anti-CTLA-4 therapy; 40% to 50% had some.

Sequenced by immunoSEQ multiplex PCR; TCRdb stores in-frame clones only, minus some. This sample has tens of thousands of clones, with approximately 90% found just once. The study's findings and limits: Expanded clones tended on average to be more numerous among CD8+ T cells than CD4+. Researchers did not establish what antigens the expanded peripheral T cells target.

The sampling schedule covered blood at baseline, cycle 4 day 1, and cycle 7 day 1. The CDR3 has 14 amino acids. Trimming cost V 4 bases and J 5 bases; bases outside gene matches: 7. Germline V gene lookup returns CDR1 SGHDT and CDR2 YYEEEE. Sequenced material: CD4+ or CD8+ T cells sorted from blood, taken in a trial of the OX40 agonist ivuxolimab. The sequence was collected from an adult with an advanced solid tumor such as melanoma, head and neck, liver or kidney cancer. The V call is TRBV5-6, the J call TRBJ1-2; 8 bases line up with TRBD1. The CDR3 region is CASSPKDREYGYTF. The CDR3 coding sequence is TGTGCCAGCAGCCCGAAGGACAGGGAGTATGGCTACACCTTC. Full variable domain (outside the CDR3, taken from reference TRBV5-6 and TRBJ1-2): DAGVTQSPTHLIKTRGQQVTLRCSPKSGHDTVSWYQQALGQGPQFIFQYYEEEERQRGNFPDRFSGHQFPNYSSELNVNALLLGDSALYLCASSPKDREYGYTFGSGTRLTVV.